The 11 T cell receptor beta chains in this list originate from one sample, sequenced in a study of blood T cells in healthy people across ages. Combining a sample-barcoded 5' primer with a J-beta primer mix, a second PCR ran for about 6 to 11 cycles. In TCRdb, the 5' RACE reads were re-called with MiXCR into one record per CDR3 protein. The sample includes roughly 1,300,000 distinct CDR3 sequences, around 55% of them seen just once. Sequencing used blood. The receptors derive from a young man in good health.

This chain links TRBV4-3 with TRBJ2-5; no reliable D call. The DNA end is more similar to TRBJ2-7, so the J call may be wrong. This CDR3 region has 14 residues. Germline CDR1 and CDR2: LGHNA and YSLEER. This CDR3 is CASSQDPYFPEQYF. DNA of the CDR3: TGCGCCAGCAGCCAAGACCCCTATTTTCCCGAGCAGTACTTC.

Ten or more counts support this clonotype. The chain combines TRBV7-2 with TRBJ2-7; TRBD1 is a possible D gene (6 bases). Trimming removed 5 bases at V and 3 bases at J, with 8 bases between. CDR3 length equals 12 residues. Germline V gene lookup returns CDR1 SGHTA and CDR2 FQGNSA. The chain's CDR3 is CASSMDSYEQYF. In DNA, the CDR3 is TGTGCCAGCAGCATGGACAGCTACGAGCAGTACTTC.

A few counts support this clonotype. The gene calls are TRBV20-1 and TRBJ2-1, with 7 bases aligning to TRBD1. There are 14 residues in the CDR3. Germline CDR1 and CDR2: DFQATT and SNEGSKA (reference sequence). With V trimmed by 1 base and J by 7 bases, 7 bases remained unmatched. CDR3 sequence reads: CSARGQGGRNEQFF. CDR3 in DNA: TGCAGTGCTAGAGGACAGGGCGGTAGAAATGAGCAGTTCTTC.

The genes are TRBV25-1 and TRBJ2-3; tentatively, D is TRBD2 (5 bases). Trimming pared 2 bases from V and 5 bases from J, leaving 20 bases between. The CDR3 extends over 17 amino acids. The germline CDR1 and CDR2 sequences are MGHDK and SYGVNS. The CDR3 sequence is CASSEVGGLIEGDTQYF. CDR3 coding DNA: TGTGCCAGCAGTGAAGTGGGCGGCCTTATAGAGGGAGATACGCAGTATTTT.

This clonotype turned up a few times. The V call is TRBV10-3, the J call TRBJ2-7, with D perhaps TRBD2 (6 bases). Trimming took 4 bases from V and 5 from J, leaving 15 bases between them. Germline V lookup: CDR1 ENHRY, CDR2 SYGVKD. The CDR3 is 14 amino acids. In DNA form, the CDR3 reads TGTGCCATCAGTGGGACTACCGAGGGGAACGAGCAGTACTTC. It codes for CAISGTTEGNEQYF.

For the CDR3, the DNA is TGTGCCAGCAGCTTGGAGGCAGGGGGCCACGAAGAGCAGTACTTC. This encodes CASSLEAGGHEEQYF. The chain is built from TRBV5-6 and TRBJ2-7; TRBD1 aligns across 8 bases. Germline V CDR1 and CDR2: SGHDT, YYEEEE. The CDR3 loop spans 15 amino acids. The J segment lost 7 bases and the V segment lost 0 bases, leaving 9 bases of the junction unmatched.

The rearrangement joins TRBV10-3 to TRBJ2-6, with a possible D match to TRBD2 (5 bases). In germline, CDR1 is ENHRY, CDR2 SYGVKD. The CDR3 totals 18 residues. The V end lost 2 bases, the J end lost 1 base, and 15 bases lay between the germline ends. The CDR3 protein is CAISEGVERGSGANVLTF. The DNA for the CDR3 is TGTGCCATCAGTGAGGGAGTGGAGCGAGGGTCTGGGGCCAACGTCCTGACTTTC.

This clonotype has more than one count but fewer than ten. The CDR3 coding sequence is TGTGCCAGCACCGTGACTGATTCCTACGAGCAGTACTTC. Translating gives CASTVTDSYEQYF. The chain recombines TRBV12-3 or TRBV12-4 with TRBJ2-7; D remains unclear. V lost 7 bases, J lost 1 base, and 11 bases lay in between. CDR3 length: 13 residues.

This clonotype was picked up a small number of times. The chain has TRBV7-9 and TRBJ2-4, with TRBD2 matching over 9 bases. TRBJ2-7 explains the end of the DNA better; the J call may be wrong. Germline lookup yields CDR1 SEHNR and CDR2 FQNEAQ (reference sequence). The CDR3 loop spans 12 amino acids. The CDR3 sequence: CAVRLADYEQYF. The CDR3 region has the DNA TGTGCCGTACGACTAGCGGACTACGAGCAGTACTTC.

The chain links TRBV20-1 to TRBJ1-2; TRBD1 might be the D (5 bases). Germline lookup yields CDR1 DFQATT and CDR2 SNEGSKA (reference sequence). The CDR3 has 14 amino acids. V lost 0 bases and J 6 bases, leaving 14 bases between the germline ends. This CDR3 reads CSARDRGTAHGYTF. The CDR3 nucleotides read TGCAGTGCTAGAGATCGTGGGACCGCTCATGGCTACACCTTC.

This clonotype appeared a few times. This sequence joins TRBV10-1 and TRBJ1-1; weak D call: TRBD1 (5 bases). This CDR3 is built from 16 residues. Germline CDR1 and CDR2: WNHNN and SYGVQD (reference sequence). V was shortened by 0 bases and J by 1 base, with 12 bases between the two germline ends. CDR3 residues: CASSESFQGGNTEAFF. The CDR3, as DNA: TGCGCCAGCAGTGAGTCGTTTCAGGGCGGGAACACTGAAGCTTTCTTT.